The TCR beta chain under discussion was sequenced for a study of cytomegalovirus exposure and HLA in healthy donors. Study conclusions and caveats: TCR beta sequences numbering under 20,000 were associated with HLA alleles at 0.05 false discovery rate in a later analysis.

With 60 Vbeta and 13 Jbeta primers, the PCR was carried out. Some clones are missing from TCRdb's copy, which holds only in-frame ones; the method was immunoSEQ multiplex PCR. The table lists 150,000 to 200,000 clones, roughly 70% of them singletons. This clone was observed a handful of times. What it binds is unknown. CDR1 is LNHDA, CDR2 SQIVND, per germline (reference sequence). V dropped 4 bases and J dropped 9 bases, with 19 bases sitting between them. The CDR3 runs to 15 residues. V usage is TRBV19 and J usage is TRBJ2-1; possible D gene TRBD1, 6 bases. The receptor's source is a man under 40 in good health and CMV-seropositive. Input material: PBMCs. The CDR3 protein is CASSTTGSVRVEQFF. The CDR3 bases are TGTGCCAGTAGTACGACAGGTTCGGTTAGAGTTGAGCAGTTCTTC. The whole variable domain, remainder taken from reference TRBV19 and TRBJ2-1, is DGGITQSPKYLFRKEGQNVTLSCEQNLNHDAMYWYRQDPGQGLRLIYYSQIVNDFQKGDIAEGYSVSREKKESFPLTVTSAQKNPTAFYLCASSTTGSVRVEQFFGPGTRLTVL.